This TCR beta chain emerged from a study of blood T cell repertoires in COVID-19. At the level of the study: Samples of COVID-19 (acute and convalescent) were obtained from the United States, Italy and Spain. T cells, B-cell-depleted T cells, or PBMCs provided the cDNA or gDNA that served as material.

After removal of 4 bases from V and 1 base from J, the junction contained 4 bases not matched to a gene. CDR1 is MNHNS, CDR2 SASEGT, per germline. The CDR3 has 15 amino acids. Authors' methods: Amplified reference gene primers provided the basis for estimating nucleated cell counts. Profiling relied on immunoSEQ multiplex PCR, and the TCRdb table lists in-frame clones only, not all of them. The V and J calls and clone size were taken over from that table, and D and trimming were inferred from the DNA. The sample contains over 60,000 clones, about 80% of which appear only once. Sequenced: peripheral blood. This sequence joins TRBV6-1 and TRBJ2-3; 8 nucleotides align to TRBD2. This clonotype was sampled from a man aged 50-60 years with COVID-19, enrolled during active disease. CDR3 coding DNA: TGTGCCAGCAGTGGAGCGGGAGTCGGCACAGATACGCAGTATTTT. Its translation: CASSGAGVGTDTQYF.